These T cell receptor beta chains were read from a single sample in a study of blood T cell repertoires in COVID-19. Repertoires were generated with immunoSEQ multiplex PCR, while TCRdb's copy carries only in-frame clones and drops some. Among fewer than 50,000 clones listed, less than 80% were seen once. Sequencing was performed on peripheral blood. The receptors derive from a man between 65 and 80 years old with acute or convalescent COVID-19. The CDR3 runs from the conserved cysteine through the conserved F or W. Fields, in order: clone size, D gene, J gene, V gene, CDR3 protein, CDR3 DNA. A D gene is named only where the DNA matches it firmly. Rows give clone size only sometimes, using once, few, many, or a class for an expanded clone.

- | - | TRBJ1-4 | TRBV30 | CAWSVRGLGGEKLFF | TGTGCCTGGAGTGTACGCGGATTAGGGGGTGAAAAACTGTTTTTT
- | - | TRBJ1-1 | TRBV20-1 | CSASTGHENTEAFF | TGCAGTGCTAGTACTGGACACGAGAACACTGAAGCTTTCTTT
few | - | TRBJ2-6 | TRBV2 | CASSTQGTGANVLTF | TGTGCCAGCAGTACCCAGGGAACTGGGGCCAACGTCCTGACTTTC
- | - | TRBJ2-3 | TRBV5-1 | CASSLEWGSTDTQYF | TGCGCCAGCAGCTTGGAATGGGGCAGCACAGATACGCAGTATTTT
- | TRBD1 | TRBJ2-7 | TRBV7-9 | CASSLESDRDPYEQYF | TGTGCCAGCAGCTTAGAGAGTGACAGGGACCCCTACGAGCAGTACTTC
- | TRBD1 | TRBJ2-7 | TRBV18 | CASSPGTGSSYEQYF | TGTGCCAGCTCACCGGGGACAGGGAGCTCCTACGAGCAGTACTTC
few | TRBD1 | TRBJ1-5 | TRBV5-8 | CASSLQQGIQPQHF | TGTGCCAGCAGCTTGCAACAGGGGATCCAGCCCCAGCATTTT
- | - | TRBJ2-3 | TRBV27 | CASSFDRSTDTQYF | TGTGCCAGCAGTTTCGACAGGAGCACAGATACGCAGTATTTT
- | - | TRBJ1-1 | TRBV19 | CATYIGTEAFF | TGTGCCACCTATATCGGCACTGAAGCTTTCTTT
- | - | TRBJ2-7 | TRBV28 | CASTLGTHYEQYF | TGTGCCAGCACACTCGGGACTCACTACGAGCAGTACTTC
- | - | TRBJ1-5 | TRBV30 | CAWSRGVSQPQHF | TGTGCCTGGAGTCGGGGGGTTAGTCAGCCCCAGCATTTT
once | - | TRBJ2-5 | TRBV7-2 | CASSQLAGETQYF | TGTGCCAGCAGTCAACTAGCCGGCGAGACCCAGTACTTC
- | TRBD1 | TRBJ1-4 | TRBV5-6 | CASSLGQVGNEKLFF | TGTGCCAGCAGTCTTGGACAGGTCGGTAATGAAAAACTGTTTTTT
- | - | TRBJ2-1 | TRBV4-1 | CASSQLTAGEQFF | TGCGCCAGCAGCCAACTCACTGCAGGTGAGCAGTTCTTC
- | TRBD1 | TRBJ1-1 | TRBV12-3/TRBV12-4 | CASSSGTGTEAFF | TGTGCCAGCAGTTCCGGGACAGGGACTGAAGCTTTCTTT
- | TRBD1 | TRBJ2-7 | TRBV6-1 | CASSDGTGALNYEQYF | TGTGCCAGCAGTGATGGGACAGGGGCCCTAAACTACGAGCAGTACTTC
- | TRBD1 | TRBJ1-2 | TRBV30 | CAWNVQGIHGYTF | TGTGCCTGGAACGTACAGGGGATCCATGGCTACACCTTC
once | - | TRBJ1-5 | TRBV30 | CAWSLDSPNQPQHF | TGTGCCTGGAGTCTGGACAGCCCCAATCAGCCCCAGCATTTT
- | - | TRBJ2-2 | TRBV19 | CASSRARREYTGELFF | TGTGCCAGTAGTAGGGCCCGACGGGAGTACACCGGGGAGCTGTTTTTT
- | - | TRBJ1-1 | TRBV5-1 | CASSLTGVLTEAFF | TGCGCCAGCAGCTTGACGGGGGTACTGACTGAAGCTTTCTTT
- | TRBD2 | TRBJ2-5 | TRBV11-2 | CASNLAGGPSLLQETQYF | TGTGCCAGCAACTTAGCGGGAGGGCCCTCTCTTTTACAAGAGACCCAGTACTTC
once | - | TRBJ1-1 | TRBV7-9 | CASSLAEGSTEAFF | TGTGCCAGCAGCTTAGCGGAGGGGAGCACTGAAGCTTTCTTT
- | TRBD2 | TRBJ2-1 | TRBV2 | CASPSGTSYNEQFF | TGTGCCAGCCCTAGCGGAACCTCCTACAATGAGCAGTTCTTC
- | - | TRBJ2-3 | TRBV7-3 | CASSWTGGTDTQYF | TGTGCCAGCAGCTGGACGGGGGGCACAGATACGCAGTATTTT
- | - | TRBJ1-2 | TRBV5-4 | CASRPTVNYGYTF | TGTGCCAGCAGGCCAACAGTTAACTATGGCTACACCTTC
- | TRBD2 | TRBJ2-1 | TRBV11-2 | CASSLASGSEQFF | TGTGCCAGCAGCTTAGCTAGCGGGTCAGAGCAGTTCTTC
- | TRBD2 | TRBJ2-5 | TRBV5-5 | CASSPPGTRLETQYF | TGTGCCAGCAGCCCCCCCGGGACTAGGCTCGAGACCCAGTACTTC
- | - | TRBJ1-1 | TRBV5-4 | CASSFTGNTEAFF | TGTGCCAGCAGCTTCACAGGGAACACTGAAGCTTTCTTT
- | - | TRBJ2-7 | TRBV5-3 | CARSAWPGYEQYF | TGTGCCAGAAGCGCCTGGCCGGGCTACGAGCAGTACTTC
- | - | TRBJ1-2 | TRBV3-1/TRBV3-2 | CASSPPDSIYGYTF | TGTGCCAGCAGCCCCCCTGACAGTATATATGGCTACACCTTC